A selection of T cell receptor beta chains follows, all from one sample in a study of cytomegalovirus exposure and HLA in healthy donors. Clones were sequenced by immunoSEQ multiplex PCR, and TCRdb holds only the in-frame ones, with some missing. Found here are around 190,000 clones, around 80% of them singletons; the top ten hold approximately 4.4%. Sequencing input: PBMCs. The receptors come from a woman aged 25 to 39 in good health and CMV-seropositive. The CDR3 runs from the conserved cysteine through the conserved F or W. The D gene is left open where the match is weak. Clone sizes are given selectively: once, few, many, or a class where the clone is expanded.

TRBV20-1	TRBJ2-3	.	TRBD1	TGCAGTGCTATGGGGGACAGCTCGCAGTATTTT	CSAMGDSSQYF
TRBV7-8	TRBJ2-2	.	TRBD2	TGTGCCAGCAGCTTAGTACTAGCGGGAAACACCGGGGAGCTGTTTTTT	CASSLVLAGNTGELFF
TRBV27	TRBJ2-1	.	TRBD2	TGTGCCAGCAGTGCCGGGACTAGCCGGAGCTCCTACAATGAGCAGTTCTTC	CASSAGTSRSSYNEQFF
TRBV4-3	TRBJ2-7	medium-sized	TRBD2	TGCGCCAGCAGCCAAGTATTGGGACTAGCGGGGGCGAACTCCTACGAGCAGTACTTC	CASSQVLGLAGANSYEQYF
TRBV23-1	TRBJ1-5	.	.	TGCGCCAGCAGTCACCCGAATCAGCCCCAGCATTTT	CASSHPNQPQHF
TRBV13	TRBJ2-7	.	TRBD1	TGTGCCAGCAGCTTAACGACCCTACAGGGGGTATCTATCCACGAGCAGTACTTC	CASSLTTLQGVSIHEQYF
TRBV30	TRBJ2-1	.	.	TGTGCCTGGAGTAACGGGAGAAAAAACAATGAGCAGTTCTTC	CAWSNGRKNNEQFF
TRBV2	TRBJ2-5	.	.	TGTGCCACCGGGGAGACCCAGTACTTC	CATGETQYF
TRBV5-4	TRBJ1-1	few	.	TGTGCCAGCAGCTTGGCCGGGGTTATGAACACTGAAGCTTTCTTT	CASSLAGVMNTEAFF
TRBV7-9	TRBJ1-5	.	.	TGTGCCAGCAGCTTACCACAGGGTCAGCCCCAGCATTTT	CASSLPQGQPQHF
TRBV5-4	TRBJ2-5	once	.	TGTGCCAGCAGAGTGGACTTTCAAGAGACCCAGTACTTC	CASRVDFQETQYF
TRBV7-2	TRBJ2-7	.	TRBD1	TGTGCCAGCAGCCACGGGACAGGGGACTACGAGCAGTACTTC	CASSHGTGDYEQYF
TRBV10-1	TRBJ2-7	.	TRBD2	TGCGCCAGCAGTGAGTCGGAACTAGCGGGAGGGCCTCCCTTCTACGAGCAGTACTTC	CASSESELAGGPPFYEQYF
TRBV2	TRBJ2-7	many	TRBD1	TGTGCCAGCAGTGTGGACAGGGGGCCGAACGAGCAGTACTTC	CASSVDRGPNEQYF
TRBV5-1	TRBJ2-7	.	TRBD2	TGCGCCAGCTCCGCGGGGGGGGTTATCTACGAGCAGTACTTC	CASSAGGVIYEQYF
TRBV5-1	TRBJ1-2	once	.	TGCGCCAGCAGCCCACCGCGGGCGGGGGGCAATGGCTACACCTTC	CASSPPRAGGNGYTF
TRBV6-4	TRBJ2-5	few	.	TGTGCCAGCGGTTCAACAGACCAAGAGACCCAGTACTTC	CASGSTDQETQYF
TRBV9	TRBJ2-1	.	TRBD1	TGTGCCAGCAGCGCACCGGACAGGCACAATGAGCAGTTCTTC	CASSAPDRHNEQFF
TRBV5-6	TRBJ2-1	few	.	TGTGCCAGCAGCTTGTACCAGAATCCCTACAATGAGCAGTTCTTC	CASSLYQNPYNEQFF
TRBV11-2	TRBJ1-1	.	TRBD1	TGTGCCAGCAGCTTGACAGGGGCTCGGAACACTGAAGCTTTCTTT	CASSLTGARNTEAFF
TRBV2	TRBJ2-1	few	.	TGTGCCAGCAGACAGGACAATTACAATGAGCAGTTCTTC	CASRQDNYNEQFF
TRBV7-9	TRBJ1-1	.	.	TGTGCCAGCAGCTCCGACGGGGTGAACACTGAAGCTTTCTTT	CASSSDGVNTEAFF
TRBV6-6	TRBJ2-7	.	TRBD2	TGTGCCAGCAGTTACCCCCCTTTAGCGGGGGTAGACGAGCAGTACTTC	CASSYPPLAGVDEQYF
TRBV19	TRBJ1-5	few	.	TGTGCCAGTAGTATACTGCTCGGCGGGAATCAGCCCCAGCATTTT	CASSILLGGNQPQHF